The 27 T cell receptor beta chains in this list originate from one sample, sequenced in a study of graft-versus-host responses after intestinal transplantation. The assay was immunoSEQ multiplex PCR, and TCRdb's table has in-frame clones only and misses some. Here the sample spans tens of thousands of clones, 91% being singletons. Antigens of these TCRs are unknown. Here the sequenced sample was unstimulated CD4+ T cells sorted from spleen or lymph node cells, taken before intestinal transplant. The receptors come from a human donor who received an intestinal transplant.

This clone was observed a handful of times. The chain uses TRBV10-1 and TRBJ2-7, with 7 bases lining up with TRBD2. V trimming: 4 bases; J trimming: 0 bases; junction bases outside the gene matches: 3. The germline gives CDR1 WNHNN, CDR2 SYGVQD (reference sequence). This CDR3 is built from 14 residues. CDR3 region: CASSVGGSSYEQYF. CDR3 nucleotides: TGCGCCAGCAGTGTTGGCGGGAGCTCCTACGAGCAGTACTTC.

The rearrangement links TRBV5-1 to TRBJ2-7; 13 nucleotides line up with TRBD2. The germline gives CDR1 SGHRS, CDR2 YFSETQ. The J segment lost 4 bases and the V segment lost 3 bases, leaving 4 bases of the junction unmatched. The CDR3 has 15 residues. CDR3: CASSWGGLAGYEQYF. In nucleotides, the CDR3 is TGCGCCAGCAGCTGGGGGGGACTAGCGGGGTACGAGCAGTACTTC. The full variable domain, rest sourced from reference TRBV5-1 and TRBJ2-7, is KAGVTQTPRYLIKTRGQQVTLSCSPISGHRSVSWYQQTPGQGLQFLFEYFSETQRNKGNFPGRFSGRQFSNSRSEMNVSTLELGDSALYLCASSWGGLAGYEQYFGPGTRLTVT.

The chain has TRBV11-3 and TRBJ2-7; 9 bases fit TRBD1. The CDR3 length is 18 residues. Per the germline V gene, CDR1 is SGHNT and CDR2 is YENEEA. Trimming at V came to 1 base and at J to 6 bases, leaving 16 bases not matched to a gene. CDR3 sequence (DNA): TGTGCCAGCAGCTTAGTCCGTCCGGGACAGGGTTTTGGGTTCGAGCAGTACTTC. Translated, it gives CASSLVRPGQGFGFEQYF.

The rearrangement links TRBV25-1 to TRBJ1-2, with D possibly matching TRBD1 (5 bases). Germline CDR1 is MGHDK and CDR2 is SYGVNS. The V end lost 3 bases, the J end lost 3 bases, and 11 bases lay between the germline ends. The CDR3 runs to 14 residues. The CDR3 loop is CASSDPGGDYGYTF. CDR3 nucleotides: TGTGCCAGCAGTGATCCGGGGGGGGACTATGGCTACACCTTC.

The chain has TRBV2 and TRBJ2-7, with 11 bases identical to TRBD2. J lost 1 base, V lost 6 bases, and 5 bases had no gene match. Germline assignment: CDR1 SNHLY and CDR2 FYNNEI. This CDR3 contains 15 residues. The CDR3 nucleotides are TGTGCCAGCAGACAAACTAGCGGGGGTTCCTACGAGCAGTACTTC. Its translation: CASRQTSGGSYEQYF.

This clone has just one count. The chain employs TRBV18 and TRBJ1-2; the match to TRBD1 covers 8 bases. V shed 3 bases and J 8 bases; nucleotides not matched to a gene: 8. The CDR3 runs 14 residues. Germline CDR1 and CDR2: KGHSH and LQKENI. The CDR3 nucleotides are TGTGCCAGCTCACCCACGACAGGGGATTACGGCTACACCTTC. Its protein is CASSPTTGDYGYTF.

CDR3: CASSLVAGGVEQYF. Here the CDR3 DNA reads TGCGCCAGCAGCTTGGTAGCGGGGGGGGTCGAGCAGTACTTC. The chain combines TRBV5-1 with TRBJ2-7; 11 bases agree with TRBD2. Germline lookup yields CDR1 SGHRS and CDR2 YFSETQ. The CDR3 is 14 amino acids. With 0 bases clipped from V and 6 bases from J, the junction kept 2 bases outside the gene matches.

The V call is TRBV7-9, the J call TRBJ1-1, with D possibly being TRBD1 (5 bases). Looked up from germline, CDR1 is SEHNR and CDR2 is FQNEAQ (reference sequence). V was clipped by 7 bases and J by 1 base, with 13 bases between them. The CDR3 runs to 14 residues. As DNA, the CDR3 is TGTGCCAGCACCCGCGGGGGGGAGAACACTGAAGCTTTCTTT. Translating it yields CASTRGGENTEAFF.

The V and J genes are TRBV19 and TRBJ2-1; the match to TRBD1 covers 8 bases. The germline CDR1 and CDR2 sequences are LNHDA and SQIVND (reference sequence). Unmatched junction bases numbered 16, after V lost 7 bases and J lost 5 bases. The CDR3 is 17 amino acids. CDR3: CASTPPHGTGPHNEQFF. The DNA of the CDR3 is TGTGCCAGTACTCCGCCTCACGGGACAGGCCCCCACAATGAGCAGTTCTTC.

J is TRBJ2-7 and V is TRBV27; D is possibly TRBD1 (5 bases). V was shortened by 0 bases and J by 2 bases, with 11 bases between the two germline ends. The germline gives CDR1 MNHEY, CDR2 SMNVEV (reference sequence). The CDR3 spans 15 residues. The CDR3 region is CASSLSLGVAYEQYF. CDR3 in DNA: TGTGCCAGCAGTTTATCCCTAGGGGTGGCCTACGAGCAGTACTTC.

The V call is TRBV19, the J call TRBJ1-2; D is uncertain. V dropped 2 bases and J dropped 4 bases, with 11 bases sitting between them. This CDR3 is 14 amino acids long. Germline V CDR1 and CDR2: LNHDA, SQIVND (reference sequence). CDR3 sequence: CASSIPGPGYGYTF. CDR3 sequence (DNA): TGTGCCAGTAGTATACCCGGTCCGGGCTATGGCTACACCTTC.

This chain links TRBV6-5 with TRBJ2-2; no clear D gene. The V gene lost 0 bases and the J gene lost 0 bases, with 8 bases spanning the gap. CDR3 size: 16 residues. Germline assignment: CDR1 MNHEY and CDR2 SVGAGI. The CDR3 loop is CASSYSAGPNTGELFF. CDR3 DNA: TGTGCCAGCAGTTACTCGGCAGGCCCGAACACCGGGGAGCTGTTTTTT.

This chain joins TRBV10-2 and TRBJ2-3; 11 nucleotides align to TRBD2. CDR1 and CDR2 from the germline V gene are WSHSY and SAAADI. CDR3 length: 17 amino acids. The J segment lost 4 bases and the V segment lost 4 bases, leaving 10 bases of the junction unmatched. The CDR3 DNA reads as TGCGCCAGCAGTGGGAAGCTAGCGGGGGGCTATCCAGATACGCAGTATTTT. Translated, it gives CASSGKLAGGYPDTQYF.

The V call is TRBV5-6, the J call TRBJ1-4; D perhaps matches TRBD1 (6 bases). Trimming took 3 bases from V and 8 from J, leaving 20 bases between them. Per the germline V gene, CDR1 is SGHDT and CDR2 is YYEEEE. There are 16 residues in the CDR3. CDR3 amino acids: CASSSLIQGSREKLFF. CDR3 coding DNA: TGTGCCAGCAGCTCCCTGATACAGGGAAGTCGGGAAAAACTGTTTTTT.

This chain joins TRBV11-2 and TRBJ1-5; D not certain. Germline V gene sequence: CDR1 SGHAT, CDR2 FQNNGV. The CDR3 runs 13 residues. V was trimmed by 0 bases and J by 7 bases, leaving 7 bases between them. CDR3 region: CASSLDPQQPQHF. The CDR3 DNA reads TGTGCCAGCAGCTTAGATCCCCAGCAGCCCCAGCATTTT.

The gene calls are TRBV19 and TRBJ1-5, with unresolved D. CDR1 and CDR2 (germline): LNHDA, SQIVND (reference sequence). CDR3 length: 14 residues. V was trimmed by 1 base and J by 3 bases, leaving 7 bases between them. CDR3 protein: CASSIGRFNQPQHF. Here the CDR3 DNA reads TGTGCCAGTAGTATAGGCAGGTTCAATCAGCCCCAGCATTTT.

The gene calls are TRBV6-1 and TRBJ2-7; possible D gene TRBD1, 6 bases. Germline-derived CDR1 and CDR2 are MNHNS and SASEGT. CDR3 length equals 14 residues. Trimming took off 8 bases at V and 0 bases at J, with 14 bases between the two ends. Here the CDR3 DNA reads TGTGCCAGCCGGTTACAGGGTGGCTCCTACGAGCAGTACTTC. Its translation is CASRLQGGSYEQYF.

The chain employs TRBV11-2 and TRBJ2-6, with 8 bases fitting TRBD1. V lost 5 bases and J lost 2; bases outside the gene matches: 5. CDR1 is SGHAT and CDR2 is FQNNGV in the germline V gene. The CDR3 consists of 16 residues. The CDR3 DNA reads TGTGCCAGCAGCAAACGACAGGGGACTGGGGCCAACGTCCTGACTTTC. This sequence encodes CASSKRQGTGANVLTF.

The chain is built from TRBV5-1 and TRBJ2-3, with TRBD2 matching 12 bases. V lost 4 bases, J lost 2 bases, and 5 bases stayed unmatched. Germline loops: CDR1 SGHRS, CDR2 YFSETQ. The CDR3 length is 16 residues. This CDR3 is CASSPRLAGATDTQYF. In DNA, the CDR3 is TGCGCCAGCAGCCCAAGACTAGCGGGGGCCACAGATACGCAGTATTTT.

The chain has TRBV5-1 and TRBJ1-2, with TRBD1 matching 9 bases. Germline V gene lookup returns CDR1 SGHRS and CDR2 YFSETQ. CDR3 length: 14 residues. With V trimmed by 1 base and J by 4 bases, 2 bases remained unmatched. CDR3 DNA sequence: TGCGCCAGCAGCTTGCAGGACAGGGGCTATGGCTACACCTTC. Residues: CASSLQDRGYGYTF.

This chain joins TRBV30 and TRBJ1-3; D uncertain. Germline CDR1 and CDR2: GTSNPN and SVGIG (reference sequence). This CDR3 has 14 amino acids. V dropped 4 bases and J dropped 1 base, with 11 bases sitting between them. Written as DNA, the CDR3 is TGTGCCTGGAATCCTCGGAGATCTGGAAACACCATATATTTT. Protein: CAWNPRRSGNTIYF.

This clone has only a few counts. This chain uses TRBV6-5 with TRBJ1-3, with D tentatively TRBD1 (5 bases). The CDR3 consists of 15 residues. From germline, CDR1 is MNHEY and CDR2 SVGAGI. The V gene lost 0 bases and the J gene lost 3 bases, with 9 bases spanning the gap. This chain's CDR3 is CASSYSRGFGNTIYF. As DNA, the CDR3 is TGTGCCAGCAGTTACTCACGGGGGTTTGGAAACACCATATATTTT.

The rearrangement joins TRBV6-1 to TRBJ1-3, with a tentative D call TRBD1 (6 bases). The germline V gene encodes CDR1 MNHNS and CDR2 SASEGT. V gave up 4 bases and J gave up 7 bases, with 14 bases separating them. The CDR3 covers 14 residues. This CDR3 reads CASSVSDSRNTIYF. CDR3 DNA: TGTGCCAGCAGTGTTTCGGACAGTAGGAACACCATATATTTT.

The count of this clone is one. The rearrangement joins TRBV19 to TRBJ1-2; maybe TRBD1 (5 bases). The V gene lost 4 bases and the J gene lost 5 bases, with 14 bases spanning the gap. The CDR3 spans 14 residues. Germline-derived CDR1 and CDR2 are LNHDA and SQIVND (reference sequence). CDR3 sequence (DNA): TGTGCCAGTAGTACCGGGACTAGAACGTATGGCTACACCTTC. This codes for CASSTGTRTYGYTF. Using reference TRBV19 and TRBJ1-2 for the parts outside the CDR3, the full variable domain is DGGITQSPKYLFRKEGQNVTLSCEQNLNHDAMYWYRQDPGQGLRLIYYSQIVNDFQKGDIAEGYSVSREKKESFPLTVTSAQKNPTAFYLCASSTGTRTYGYTFGSGTRLTVV.

The chain recombines TRBV18 with TRBJ2-3; D is uncertain. Trimming cost V 3 bases and J 3 bases, with 7 bases left between them. CDR3 length: 13 amino acids. Germline V gene data show CDR1 as KGHSH and CDR2 as LQKENI. The CDR3 sequence: CASSPRVTDTQYF. The DNA of the CDR3 is TGTGCCAGCTCACCGCGAGTGACAGATACGCAGTATTTT.

This rearrangement joins TRBV19 to TRBJ1-2, with TRBD1 as a possible D gene (6 bases). Germline V gene lookup returns CDR1 LNHDA and CDR2 SQIVND (reference sequence). The CDR3 is made up of 14 amino acids. Trimming stripped 7 bases from V and 5 bases from J, with 17 bases between. This CDR3 reads CASTPPARGYGYTF. The CDR3 bases are TGTGCCAGTACCCCACCCGCCAGGGGATATGGCTACACCTTC. Full variable domain (rest looked up from reference TRBV19 and TRBJ1-2): DGGITQSPKYLFRKEGQNVTLSCEQNLNHDAMYWYRQDPGQGLRLIYYSQIVNDFQKGDIAEGYSVSREKKESFPLTVTSAQKNPTAFYLCASTPPARGYGYTFGSGTRLTVV.

The chain carries TRBV18 and TRBJ1-1, with D possibly TRBD1 on 6 matching bases. Germline CDR1 and CDR2: KGHSH and LQKENI. This CDR3 region has 16 residues. The ends were cut back, 1 base at V and 5 bases at J, with 17 bases in the middle. The DNA for the CDR3 is TGTGCCAGCTCACCACAGCAGGCAGGGGCAAATACTGAAGCTTTCTTT. This codes for CASSPQQAGANTEAFF.